This record covers a single TCR beta chain. As yet, its antigen is unknown. This sample stems from a study of cytomegalovirus exposure and HLA in healthy donors. Study in general: The 120 or so validation repertoires, a later analysis reported, used the same platform as the 666 first-cohort repertoires. Findings of the study overall: Confirmation was obtained in vitro that three CMV-associated chains are specific for CMV antigens. Researchers counted around 170 TCR beta chains as cytomegalovirus-associated.

From the approximately 120-subject validation cohort, which was separate from the approximately 670-subject first cohort, the donors were drawn. Trimming took 7 bases from V and 13 from J, leaving 14 bases between them. CDR1 SQVTM and CDR2 ANQGSEA come from the germline V gene. This CDR3 comprises 10 residues. Data came from immunoSEQ multiplex PCR; TCRdb stores just in-frame clones and leaves some out. Among about 110,000 clones listed, roughly 90% were seen once. The sample taken for sequencing was PBMCs. This chain links TRBV29-1 with TRBJ2-1; weak D call: TRBD2 (6 bases). This TCR was recovered from a woman under 40 in good health and CMV-seropositive. DNA of the CDR3: TGCAGCGCCGGGACTCCGATACAGTTCTTC. The encoded protein is CSAGTPIQFF.